The rows below give T cell receptor beta chains drawn from one sample of a study of early T cells in non-severe SARS-CoV-2 infection. TCRdb called the 5' RACE reads again in MiXCR, with one record for every CDR3 protein. In the table there are fewer than 50,000 distinct CDR3 sequences, roughly 6.2% of which are singletons. What was sequenced was whole blood. These receptors all stem from an adult who was a healthcare worker with PCR-confirmed SARS-CoV-2 infection or an uninfected control (not recorded which). Both conserved end residues are part of each CDR3. The D gene is left open where the match is weak. The size of a clone is reported for some rows only, either as once, few or many, or as a class for expanded clones.

j_gene	abundance	d_gene	v_gene	CDR3nt	CDR3aa
TRBJ2-5	many	-	TRBV12-3/TRBV12-4	TGTGCCAGCAACCTCCTTGGCGGGAAAAACCAAGAGACCCAGTACTTC	CASNLLGGKNQETQYF
TRBJ2-7	-	-	TRBV4-2	TGTGCCAGCAGCCAAGATTGGAGAGGGACCTACTTTCGGAACGAGCAGTACTTC	CASSQDWRGTYFRNEQYF
TRBJ2-3	few	-	TRBV4-2	TGTGCCAGCAAAAGGGAGGTAGCGGAAACAGATACGCAGTATTTT	CASKREVAETDTQYF
TRBJ2-7	many	-	TRBV11-2	TGTGCCAGCAGCATAGACCTGGGGTCCTACGAGCAGTACTTC	CASSIDLGSYEQYF
TRBJ2-3	few	TRBD2	TRBV9	TGTGCCAGCAGCCCAGGACTAGCGGGGGCATGGATGACAGATACGCAGTATTTT	CASSPGLAGAWMTDTQYF
TRBJ1-1	-	-	TRBV11-2	TGTGCCAGCAGCTTAAGGGGGAGGATCACTGAAGCTTTCTTT	CASSLRGRITEAFF
TRBJ2-5	many	TRBD1	TRBV12-3/TRBV12-4	TGTGCCAGCAGTGGGACAGGGGGCGTTGAGACCCAGTACTTC	CASSGTGGVETQYF
TRBJ2-7	many	TRBD1	TRBV6-2/TRBV6-3	TGTGCCAGCAGTTACGGACAGGGGGGAAGCGAGCAGTACTTC	CASSYGQGGSEQYF
TRBJ1-1	few	-	TRBV20-1	TGCAGTGCTAAAGGTCCCCTTGAAGCTTTCTTT	CSAKGPLEAFF
TRBJ2-1	many	TRBD1	TRBV12-3/TRBV12-4	TGTGCCAGCAGAACGAACAGGGGGCTCTACAATGAGCAGTTCTTC	CASRTNRGLYNEQFF
TRBJ1-2	many	-	TRBV30	TGTGCCTGGAGTCCCGGAGCTAACTATGGCTACACCTTC	CAWSPGANYGYTF
TRBJ2-7	many	-	TRBV20-1	TGCAGTGCTTCTAAATTGGGCGAGCAGTACTTC	CSASKLGEQYF
TRBJ2-3	-	-	TRBV6-4	TGTGCCAGCAGTGACGACCAACTGGGTAAAGATACGCAGTATTTT	CASSDDQLGKDTQYF
TRBJ1-6	few	-	TRBV5-3	TGTGCCAGAAGCTTGACGCTATGCCTCCACTTT	CARSLTLCLHF
TRBJ2-1	few	-	TRBV28	TGTGCCAGCAGTTTTCGGGGGCGGAATGAGCAGTTCTTC	CASSFRGRNEQFF
TRBJ2-3	many	TRBD1	TRBV5-1	TGCGCCAGCAGCTTGGGACAGGGTTGGACAGATACGCAGTATTTT	CASSLGQGWTDTQYF
TRBJ2-1	few	-	TRBV19	TGTGCCAGTAGTATTGGGCAGGGCTACAATGAGCAGTTCTTC	CASSIGQGYNEQFF
TRBJ1-3	-	-	TRBV10-3	TGTGCCATCAGTGAGTCCGGGCAGGATGGAAACACCATATATTTT	CAISESGQDGNTIYF
TRBJ1-6	many	-	TRBV12-3/TRBV12-4	TGTGCCAGCAGACGCCTCGGGGGAGATTCACCCCTCCACTTT	CASRRLGGDSPLHF
TRBJ2-5	once	-	TRBV4-2	TGTGCCAGCAGCCAAGATGGGGTTGACAAGACCCAGTACTTC	CASSQDGVDKTQYF
TRBJ2-3	few	TRBD2	TRBV6-4	TGTGCCAGCAGTGACTCGGCCAGCGGGGGAGAAAAGTATTTT	CASSDSASGGEKYF
TRBJ2-1	-	-	TRBV11-2	TGTGCCAGCAGCCCCGTCCTCAGCGGGGAGCAGTTCTTC	CASSPVLSGEQFF
TRBJ2-1	many	TRBD2	TRBV20-1	TGCAGTGCTAGTAGGCTAGCGGGGTCCTACAATGAGCAGTTCTTC	CSASRLAGSYNEQFF
TRBJ2-3	-	TRBD2	TRBV20-1	TGCAGTGCTAGATCAAGCGGGGGGGCCGGAGGCACAGATACGCAGTATTTT	CSARSSGGAGGTDTQYF
TRBJ1-1	many	-	TRBV20-1	TGCAGTGCCGATCGAGGCCCATCAGATGAAGCTTTCTTT	CSADRGPSDEAFF
TRBJ2-3	many	TRBD2	TRBV15	TGTGCCACCAGCAGAGATTGGGGAGGGATCACGGATACGCAGTATTTT	CATSRDWGGITDTQYF
TRBJ2-5	many	TRBD1	TRBV12-3/TRBV12-4	TGTGCCAGCAGTCCGGGACAGGCGCGAGGCCAGTACTTC	CASSPGQARGQYF
TRBJ1-5	few	TRBD1	TRBV2	TGTGCCAGCAGCGGGACAGGGGGCTTTAGCAATCAGCCCCAGCATTTT	CASSGTGGFSNQPQHF
TRBJ2-3	few	-	TRBV29-1	TGCAGCGTTGGGTATGAGGAGCGCACAGATACGCAGTATTTT	CSVGYEERTDTQYF
TRBJ1-6	many	-	TRBV4-1	TGCGCCAGCAGCCAAGCGGACCGCCGATATAATTCACCCCTCCACTTT	CASSQADRRYNSPLHF
TRBJ2-7	many	-	TRBV30	TGTGCCTGGAGCCTAGGGCAGGAGCAGTACTTC	CAWSLGQEQYF
TRBJ1-1	few	-	TRBV5-1	TGCGCCAGCAGCTTGGAAGTGGGGACAGAAGCTTTCTTT	CASSLEVGTEAFF
TRBJ2-5	few	-	TRBV3-1	TGTGCCAGCAGCCAAGAAAGGCTAGCGTCCCCAGAGACCCAGTACTTC	CASSQERLASPETQYF
TRBJ2-1	-	TRBD2	TRBV27	TGTGCCAGCAGTCATATAGCGGGGGCCGGACTCAATGAGCAGTTCTTC	CASSHIAGAGLNEQFF
TRBJ2-3	few	-	TRBV7-2	TGTGCCAGCAGCCCCCCATCGGCAGATACGCAGTATTTT	CASSPPSADTQYF
TRBJ1-4	-	-	TRBV18	TGTGCCAGCTCACCACCCGTAGGGGCAACTAATGAAAAACTGTTTTTT	CASSPPVGATNEKLFF
TRBJ2-1	once	-	TRBV7-8	TGTGTCAGCAGCCCCTACAATGAGCAGTTCTTC	CVSSPYNEQFF
TRBJ2-3	few	TRBD2	TRBV29-1	TGCAGCGTTGGGGCGGGGGGCACAGATACGCAGTATTTT	CSVGAGGTDTQYF
TRBJ2-1	few	-	TRBV12-5	TGTGCTAGTGGCCCCCTAGAGCAGTTCTTC	CASGPLEQFF
TRBJ1-4	few	-	TRBV3-1	TGTGCCAGCAGCCAATCTCCCCCGGGATGGACGGGGGATGAAAAACTGTTTTTT	CASSQSPPGWTGDEKLFF
TRBJ2-2	few	TRBD1	TRBV12-5	TGTGCTAGTGGTTTAGGTGGACAGGGGGCCGGGGAGCTGTTTTTT	CASGLGGQGAGELFF
TRBJ1-4	many	-	TRBV15	TGTGCCACCAGCAGCGACAGGTGGTCGAGCGAAAAACTGTTTTTT	CATSSDRWSSEKLFF
TRBJ1-5	many	-	TRBV7-2	TGTGCCAGCAGCGGGGGGGTAAATCAGCCCCAGCATTTT	CASSGGVNQPQHF
TRBJ1-6	many	-	TRBV28	TGTGCCAGCAGTTTATCCCCAGGGTCGGAGAATTCACCCCTCCACTTT	CASSLSPGSENSPLHF
TRBJ2-1	many	TRBD2	TRBV6-2/TRBV6-3	TGTGCCACCCGGGGGAGCGGGGGGGCAAATGAGCAGTTCTTC	CATRGSGGANEQFF
TRBJ2-5	-	TRBD2	TRBV4-1	TGCGCCAGCAGCCAAGCTAGCGGGGGCCGGTACCAAGAGACCCAGTACTTC	CASSQASGGRYQETQYF
TRBJ2-3	few	-	TRBV3-1	TGTGCCAGCAGCCAATGGGGTGGAGATACGCAGTATTTT	CASSQWGGDTQYF
TRBJ2-3	-	-	TRBV19	TGTGCCAGTAGTATAGGAGCCATTCCTAACACAGATACGCAGTATTTT	CASSIGAIPNTDTQYF
TRBJ1-1	-	-	TRBV5-6	TGTGCCAGCAGCTTGACCCCGGGACAATCTGTTGACGGTGAAGCTTTCTTT	CASSLTPGQSVDGEAFF